This T cell receptor beta chain came from a study of T cells expressing NK-cell markers. For each CDR3 protein, TCRdb gives one entry from its re-call of the 5' RACE reads, without DNA. Its table lists about 430,000 distinct CDR3 sequences. CDR3 length equals 12 residues. The TCR originated in a woman aged 45 to 65 in good health. The sequencing input was blood T cells: a sorted CD56 or NKG2C T cell subset, CD4+ or CD8+ T cells, or bulk PBMC T cells (not recorded which). The V gene is TRBV12-3 or TRBV12-4, the J gene TRBJ1-3. The CDR3 loop is CANMRAGNTIYF.